Shown below are 16 T cell receptor beta chains from a single sample sequenced in a study of post-analysis software for immune sequencing data. Points from the study as a whole: TRBV5-6, TRBV5-1 and TRBV20-1 were among 4 or 5 TRBV segments more frequent in patients than controls.

Incorporated into the TCR beta cDNA libraries were unique molecular identifiers, which served to reduce PCR and sequencing biases. TCRdb independently ran MiXCR on the PCR reads; one entry per CDR3 protein. The repertoire has some 890,000 distinct CDR3 sequences, roughly 50% of them found once; the top ten carry around 4.5%. Their recognized antigens are unknown. The sequencing input was blood. The origin of the receptors is a girl aged 10 to 17 with multiple sclerosis.

CDR3 bases: TGCGCCAGCAGCCACCGGGACAGGGAACCTAACTATGGCTACACCTTC. Translated: CASSHRDREPNYGYTF. The chain combines TRBV4-1 with TRBJ1-2; 9 bases fit TRBD1. Germline-derived CDR1 and CDR2 are MGHRA and YSYEKL. The CDR3 contains 16 residues. J lost 0 bases, V lost 3 bases, and 5 bases had no gene match.

This clonotype was detected many times. The V and J genes are TRBV7-9 and TRBJ2-3; no definite D call. The germline V gene encodes CDR1 SEHNR and CDR2 FQNEAQ (reference sequence). This CDR3 has 15 residues. Deletions cut 5 bases from V and 2 bases from J, with 14 bases between. The CDR3, as DNA: TGTGCCAGCAGCCCCCTCCGGTCTGACACAGATACGCAGTATTTT. As protein: CASSPLRSDTDTQYF. Looking up the rest from reference TRBV7-9 and TRBJ2-3 gives the full variable domain: DTGVSQNPRHKITKRGQNVTFRCDPISEHNRLYWYRQTLGQGPEFLTYFQNEAQLEKSRLLSDRFSAERPKGSFSTLEIQRTEQGDSAMYLCASSPLRSDTDTQYFGPGTRLTVL.

The J gene is TRBJ2-7, the V gene TRBV5-1; TRBD2 matches at 13 bases. The DNA end is a closer match to TRBJ2-5, so the J assignment may be wrong. Germline CDR1 SGHRS, CDR2 YFSETQ. The CDR3 spans 18 residues. The CDR3 nucleotides read TGCGCCAGCAGCCCCTGGACTAGCGGGAGAGGAGCAGGAGAGACCCAGTACTTC. It yields the protein CASSPWTSGRGAGETQYF.

This clonotype showed up just a few times. CDR3: CAASRLAGDGEQFF. CDR3 DNA sequence: TGCGCCGCCTCCCGACTAGCGGGAGATGGTGAGCAGTTCTTC. The rearrangement uses TRBV5-1 and TRBJ2-1, with 12 bases lining up with TRBD2. This CDR3 is built from 14 residues. The J segment lost 9 bases and the V segment lost 10 bases, leaving 11 bases of the junction unmatched. Germline values: CDR1 SGHRS, CDR2 YFSETQ.

This chain joins TRBV5-1 and TRBJ1-5, with D maybe TRBD1 (6 bases). Trimming shortened V by 3 bases and J by 2 bases, and 21 bases separated the two germline ends. This CDR3 region has 18 residues. From germline, CDR1 is SGHRS and CDR2 YFSETQ. CDR3 in amino acids: CASSSGPVDRSGNQPQHF. The CDR3 DNA reads as TGCGCCAGCAGCTCCGGACCCGTAGACAGGTCGGGCAATCAGCCCCAGCATTTT.

This clonotype was detected ten times or more. V gene TRBV3-1 combines with J gene TRBJ2-7; 9 bases are a match to TRBD1. The CDR3 has 14 residues. V trimming: 3 bases; J trimming: 4 bases; junction bases outside the gene matches: 4. The V gene's germline CDR1 is LGHDT and CDR2 YNNKEL (reference sequence). The CDR3 protein is CASSQGQGMYEQYF. In nucleotides, the CDR3 is TGTGCCAGCAGCCAGGGACAGGGTATGTACGAGCAGTACTTC.

CDR3 in amino acids: CASSDEVYSYEQYF. CDR3 nucleotides: TGTGCCAGCAGTGACGAGGTATATTCCTACGAGCAGTACTTC. The chain uses TRBV2 and TRBJ2-7; the D is unclear. The CDR3 is 14 residues long. Trimming removed 3 bases from V and 1 base from J, with 10 bases in between. The germline CDR1 and CDR2 sequences are SNHLY and FYNNEI.

On this clonotype itself: One end of the junction varies from germline; a read error may be responsible. This chain uses TRBV20-1 with TRBJ2-5, with a tentative D call TRBD2 (5 bases). Per the germline V gene, CDR1 is DFQATT and CDR2 is SNEGSKA (reference sequence). The CDR3 has 15 residues. The CDR3 DNA sequence: TGCAGTGCTAGAGATACTAGTGGGGTCCAAGAGACTCAGTACTTC. It codes for CSARDTSGVQETQYF.

This clonotype was seen a handful of times. This chain uses TRBV5-1 with TRBJ2-1; TRBD2 is a possible D gene (6 bases). The CDR3 spans 16 residues. V shed 5 bases and J shed 0 bases, with 15 bases lying between them. The V gene's germline CDR1 is SGHRS and CDR2 YFSETQ. The CDR3 sequence: CASREGSWSSYNEQFF. Here the CDR3 DNA reads TGCGCCAGCAGGGAGGGGAGCTGGAGCTCCTACAATGAGCAGTTCTTC.

This clonotype was seen only a few times. This sequence joins TRBV29-1 and TRBJ2-7; D possibly corresponds to TRBD1 (5 bases). V was pared by 6 bases and J by 2 bases, with 11 bases between. The length of the CDR3 is 12 residues. Per germline, CDR1 SQVTM and CDR2 ANQGSEA. The DNA of the CDR3 is TGCAGCGTCCCAGGGTCCACCTACGAGCAGTACTTC. Translated: CSVPGSTYEQYF.

The sample holds a few counts of this clonotype. This chain joins TRBV9 and TRBJ2-6; D may be TRBD1 (6 bases). Germline assignment: CDR1 SGDLS and CDR2 YYNGEE. The CDR3 runs to 18 residues. The V and J ends lost 0 bases and 0 bases respectively, with 13 bases between them. The CDR3 loop reads CASSVAGQRNSGANVLTF. CDR3 DNA sequence: TGTGCCAGCAGCGTAGCAGGACAGCGAAACTCTGGGGCCAACGTCCTGACTTTC.

The chain couples TRBV6-2 or TRBV6-3 to TRBJ2-5; 7 bases are a match to TRBD2. Germline V gene sequence: CDR1 MNHEY, CDR2 SVGEGT. Trimming took 5 bases from V and 11 from J; bases not matched to a gene: 23. The CDR3 contains 17 residues. Here the CDR3 reads CASSRSPISAGSYGQYF. CDR3 bases: TGTGCCAGCAGTCGCTCCCCTATTTCAGCGGGGTCCTACGGGCAGTACTTC.

Only one count was recorded for this clonotype. This chain joins TRBV9 and TRBJ2-7; 8 bases line up with TRBD2. Unmatched junction bases numbered 5, after V lost 0 bases and J lost 0 bases. CDR3 length: 16 amino acids. CDR1 and CDR2 (germline): SGDLS, YYNGEE. The DNA of the CDR3 is TGTGCCAGCAGCGTAGGTTCCAGCGGGGGCTCCTACGAGCAGTACTTC. Translation: CASSVGSSGGSYEQYF.

This rearrangement joins TRBV10-3 to TRBJ2-3; no definite D call. The CDR3 is 12 residues long. Looked up from germline, CDR1 is ENHRY and CDR2 is SYGVKD. Between the trimmed V and J ends, which lost 5 bases and 4 bases, there was a span of 7 bases. The CDR3 DNA is TGTGCCATCAGTCGAGGAGCAGATACGCAGTATTTT. The encoded protein is CAISRGADTQYF.

This chain uses TRBV4-2 with TRBJ2-7, with TRBD2 matching over 8 bases. Looked up from germline, CDR1 is LGHNA and CDR2 is YNFKEQ. J gave up 5 bases and V 0 bases, and 9 bases lay outside the gene matches. CDR3 length equals 16 residues. CDR3 sequence (DNA): TGTGCCAGCAGCCAAGAGGGAGCGGGGGTCAAAAACGAGCAGTACTTC. This sequence encodes CASSQEGAGVKNEQYF.

This chain joins TRBV7-9 and TRBJ2-5; no reliable D call. The CDR3 is made up of 15 amino acids. V shed 6 bases and J shed 2 bases, with 16 bases lying between them. Germline CDR1 and CDR2: SEHNR and FQNEAQ (reference sequence). The CDR3 region has the DNA TGTGCCAGCAGTAGGACGCCGGGTTTTCAAGAGACCCAGTACTTC. Translating gives CASSRTPGFQETQYF. Based on the CDR3 plus reference TRBV7-9 and TRBJ2-5, the full variable domain is DTGVSQNPRHKITKRGQNVTFRCDPISEHNRLYWYRQTLGQGPEFLTYFQNEAQLEKSRLLSDRFSAERPKGSFSTLEIQRTEQGDSAMYLCASSRTPGFQETQYFGPGTRLLVL.